The 19 T cell receptor beta chains below all came from one sample that was sequenced in a study of CD4 and CD8 cells across lung adenocarcinoma regions. TCRdb processed the PCR reads anew with MiXCR; each CDR3 protein has one entry. The profile shows roughly 20,000 distinct CDR3 sequences, roughly half of them singletons. The sample consisted of CD8+ T cells from the center of a lung tumor. These receptors all stem from a female donor with lung adenocarcinoma. The CD4 and CD8 labels of this study may be unreliable.

Of note for this clonotype: Germline is not matched at one junction end, which may reflect a read error. The chain uses TRBV7-2 and TRBJ2-3, with D perhaps matching TRBD2 (7 bases). Germline CDR1 reads SGHTA; CDR2 reads FQGNSA. The CDR3 sequence is 15 residues long. For the CDR3, the DNA is TGTGCCAGCAGCTCCCAAGGGGGAGGGCAAGATACGCAGTATTTC. Amino acid sequence: CASSSQGGGQDTQYF.

CDR3 amino acids: CASGGRDQNTQYF. DNA of the CDR3: TGTGCCAGCGGGGGCCGTGACCAAAACACCCAGTACTTC. The chain couples TRBV27 to TRBJ2-5, with D tentatively TRBD1 (6 bases). The germline gives CDR1 MNHEY, CDR2 SMNVEV (reference sequence). Between the trimmed V and J ends, which lost 8 bases and 8 bases, there was a span of 18 bases. This CDR3 has 13 residues.

This clonotype was observed a single time. The chain combines TRBV10-1 with TRBJ2-4; the D gene is possibly TRBD2 (6 bases). Trimming pared 11 bases from V and 13 bases from J, leaving 27 bases between. The length of the CDR3 is 14 residues. In germline, CDR1 is WNHNN, CDR2 SYGVQD (reference sequence). In DNA, the CDR3 is TGCGCCGGCTCGGGGGAAAGGGCCAAAGATACGCAGTACTTC. Translating it yields CAGSGERAKDTQYF.

This clonotype turned up a few times. With a much larger clone just one base away, this may be a read error. V is TRBV10-3 and J is TRBJ2-1, with a weak D call TRBD2 (5 bases). CDR1 is ENHRY and CDR2 is SYGVKD in the germline V gene. This CDR3 spans 13 amino acids. V was pared by 9 bases and J by 8 bases, with 17 bases between. CDR3 in amino acids: CAMQLGLKDEQFF. The CDR3 DNA reads as TGTGCCATGCAACTAGGTCTAAAGGATGAGCAGTTCTTC.

The chain combines TRBV7-6 with TRBJ2-7; a possible D gene is TRBD2 (6 bases). The germline V gene encodes CDR1 SGHVS and CDR2 FNYEAQ. The CDR3 is 18 amino acids. Trimming shortened V by 2 bases and J by 2 bases, and 22 bases separated the two germline ends. As DNA, the CDR3 is TGTGCCAGCAGCTTAACCGCTCCCGGGAGACTACCGACCTACGAGCAGTACTTC. Translated: CASSLTAPGRLPTYEQYF. Full variable domain (missing parts from reference TRBV7-6 and TRBJ2-7): GAGVSQSPRYKVTKRGQDVALRCDPISGHVSLYWYRQALGQGPEFLTYFNYEAQQDKSGLPNDRFSAERPEGSISTLTIQRTEQRDSAMYRCASSLTAPGRLPTYEQYFGPGTRLTVT.

The chain recombines TRBV10-1 with TRBJ2-5, with D maybe TRBD2 (7 bases). This CDR3 is built from 15 residues. Germline loops: CDR1 WNHNN, CDR2 SYGVQD (reference sequence). The V gene lost 11 bases and the J gene lost 8 bases, with 27 bases spanning the gap. The CDR3 sequence: CAGGQGGGDRDTQYF. CDR3 DNA sequence: TGCGCCGGGGGGCAAGGGGGAGGGGACCGAGATACCCAGTACTTC.

J is TRBJ2-3 and V is TRBV6-1, with no clear D. The CDR3 totals 14 residues. V dropped 6 bases and J dropped 9 bases, with 19 bases sitting between them. Germline values: CDR1 MNHNS, CDR2 SASEGT. The DNA of the CDR3 is TGTGCCAGCAGGCAACACAGTAGCCAAGAGACGCAGTATTTT. Its protein product is CASRQHSSQETQYF.

This clonotype showed up many times. The V and J genes are TRBV25-1 and TRBJ1-2; no clear D. Trimming stripped 1 base from V and 4 bases from J, with 4 bases between. The CDR3 is 12 amino acids. CDR1 is MGHDK and CDR2 is SYGVNS in the germline V gene. The CDR3 is CASSEWGYGYTF. For the CDR3, the DNA is TGTGCCAGCAGTGAATGGGGCTATGGCTACACCTTC.

This clonotype was picked up many times. This rearrangement joins TRBV5-1 to TRBJ2-3, with D possibly being TRBD1 (5 bases). CDR3 length equals 14 residues. Trimming took off 4 bases at V and 3 bases at J, with 12 bases between the two ends. The germline CDR1 and CDR2 sequences are SGHRS and YFSETQ. The CDR3 region is CASSLVGATDTQYF. The CDR3, as DNA: TGCGCCAGCAGCCTGGTAGGGGCGACAGATACGCAGTATTTT.

Worth noting for this clonotype: One end of the junction varies from germline; a read error may be responsible. DNA of the CDR3: TGTGCCAGCCGTGCCCCAGATACGCAGTACTTT. The encoded protein is CASRAPDTQYF. This chain connects TRBV27 to TRBJ2-3; D gene ambiguous. The CDR3 has 11 amino acids. CDR1 and CDR2 from the germline V gene are MNHEY and SMNVEV (reference sequence).

Note on this clonotype: The junction departs from the called germline gene at one end, perhaps through a read error. This chain joins TRBV10-2 and TRBJ2-3; tentatively, D is TRBD2 (7 bases). Per the germline V gene, CDR1 is WSHSY and CDR2 is SAAADI. This CDR3 is built from 15 residues. CDR3 in DNA: TGCGCCAGCAGTACGGGGGGACGGGACACAGATACTCAGTATTTC. Amino acid sequence: CASSTGGRDTDTQYF.

For this clonotype: Germline and junction disagree at one end, which may indicate a read error. This sequence joins TRBV6-1 and TRBJ2-3; possible D gene TRBD2, 6 bases. This CDR3 is 15 amino acids long. Looked up from germline, CDR1 is MNHNS and CDR2 is SASEGT. CDR3 residues: CASGEGLGGTDTQYF. CDR3 DNA: TGTGCCAGCGGTGAGGGACTGGGAGGCACAGATACGCAGTACTTT.

This chain joins TRBV12-3 or TRBV12-4 and TRBJ2-3, with D possibly matching TRBD2 (6 bases). Trimming removed 7 bases from V and 0 bases from J, with 11 bases in between. CDR3 length: 14 amino acids. CDR3 sequence (DNA): TGTGCCAGCACCCCCGGGAGTAGCACAGATACGCAGTATTTT. This gives the protein CASTPGSSTDTQYF.

V gene TRBV6-1 combines with J gene TRBJ2-5; 9 nucleotides align to TRBD2. V lost 8 bases to trimming and J lost 4 bases; unmatched junction nucleotides: 11. This CDR3 has 15 residues. The germline V gene has CDR1 MNHNS and CDR2 SASEGT. CDR3: CASREAGGPRETQYF. Here the CDR3 DNA reads TGTGCCAGCCGAGAAGCGGGGGGTCCCCGAGAGACCCAGTACTTC.

The chain is built from TRBV6-5 and TRBJ2-3, with D unclear. V lost 0 bases and J lost 8, with 9 bases in between. The CDR3 is 13 amino acids. The germline V gene encodes CDR1 MNHEY and CDR2 SVGAGI. The CDR3 DNA sequence: TGTGCCAGCAGTTACTCCAAGGCCACTACGCAGTATTTT. Its translation is CASSYSKATTQYF.

The chain carries TRBV5-1 and TRBJ2-5; TRBD2 matches 11 bases. The V gene end was trimmed by 4 bases and the J gene end by 11 bases; junction bases not matched to a gene: 10. The CDR3 contains 14 residues. Germline loops: CDR1 SGHRS, CDR2 YFSETQ. The CDR3 loop reads CASSMTSGIGEQYF. The CDR3 coding sequence is TGCGCCAGCAGCATGACTAGCGGGATCGGGGAGCAGTACTTC.

This clonotype rates as medium-sized. The rearrangement uses TRBV27 and TRBJ2-5; the D is unclear. Trimming cost V 0 bases and J 2 bases, with 19 bases left between them. The CDR3 length is 18 residues. Germline V gene sequence: CDR1 MNHEY, CDR2 SMNVEV (reference sequence). CDR3 in DNA: TGTGCCAGCAGTTTATCGGCCCCATCCTTCGCCGCTCAAGAGACCCAGTACTTC. It yields the protein CASSLSAPSFAAQETQYF.

This clonotype occurred once. The chain carries TRBV2 and TRBJ2-5; 9 bases map to TRBD2. Trimming removed 3 bases from V and 2 bases from J; junction bases left unmatched: 4. Germline loops: CDR1 SNHLY, CDR2 FYNNEI. CDR3 length: 15 residues. Here the CDR3 reads CASSDLLAGQETQYF. The CDR3 nucleotides read TGTGCCAGCAGTGACCTACTAGCGGGTCAAGAGACCCAGTACTTC.

This clonotype has at least ten counts. The V gene is TRBV4-2, the J gene TRBJ2-5, with TRBD2 matching over 7 bases. The DNA end is more similar to TRBJ2-7, so the J call may be wrong. There are 15 residues in the CDR3. Germline CDR1 reads LGHNA; CDR2 reads YNFKEQ. CDR3 residues: CASSPDGRDSYEQYF. CDR3 sequence (DNA): TGTGCCAGCAGCCCAGATGGGAGGGACTCCTACGAGCAGTACTTC.